In its sample, the clone carrying this T cell receptor (beta chain) was seen many times. What it binds is unknown. The CDR3 extends over 13 amino acids. V lost 3 bases and J lost 5, with 11 bases in between. The germline V gene has CDR1 DFQATT and CDR2 SNEGSKA (reference sequence). The donors, healthy Caucasians from Russia, were aged roughly 6 to 90. Peripheral blood samples of around 9.3 milliliters were drawn from each donor. The data stem from a study of blood T cells in healthy people across ages. Primers used in a second PCR of about 7 to 12 cycles were a sample-barcoded 5' primer and a J-beta primer mix. A template-switch adaptor that had 12 random nucleotides put a tag on each cDNA molecule. Using its own MiXCR run on the 5' RACE reads, TCRdb lists one record per CDR3 protein. The table has some 1.5 million distinct CDR3 sequences, approximately 30% seen once. Study-wide results and limits: In the absence of known donor CMV status, changes in expanded clonotypes were possibly confounded.

The chain couples TRBV20-1 to TRBJ2-1; weak D call: TRBD1 (6 bases). The source is a woman in her twenties or thirties in good health. Sample: blood. The CDR3 region has the DNA TGCAGTGCTAGTGCAGGGGTCAACAATGAGCAGTTCTTC. Translated: CSASAGVNNEQFF.